This TCR beta chain was recorded in a study of T-cell reconstitution after alpha-beta-depleted transplantation in children. Points from the study as a whole: The origin of alpha-beta T cells about two months after transplant was reportedly several hundred expanded graft clones. Counts and diversity of T cells one year after transplant came mostly from newly produced T cells.

Preparation of the TCRbeta library was carried out with unique molecular identifiers. A single record per CDR3 protein comes from TCRdb applying MiXCR to the PCR reads. Seen here are roughly 30,000 distinct CDR3 sequences, approximately 7% observed once, and the top ten hold more than 25%. The CDR3 contains 15 residues. After removal of 5 bases from V and 3 bases from J, the junction contained 10 bases not matched to a gene. CDR1 and CDR2 from the germline V gene are SEHNR and FQNEAQ (reference sequence). This clonotype has a count of ten or more. What it binds is not known. The sample in question was peripheral blood, obtained 60 days after TCRalphabeta/CD19-depleted stem cell transplant. The clonotype was recovered from a child under three years old who had a stem cell transplant for acute myeloid leukemia, so the T cells may come from the graft donor. The chain has TRBV7-9 and TRBJ2-7, with 7 bases matching TRBD1. CDR3 loop: CASSTDRRAFYEQYF. The CDR3 coding sequence is TGTGCCAGCAGCACGGACAGGAGAGCCTTCTACGAGCAGTACTTC.